The source of this TCR beta chain is a study of cytomegalovirus exposure and HLA in healthy donors. Using immunoSEQ multiplex PCR, the repertoire was profiled, and TCRdb retains in-frame clones only, with some absent. The data contain over 150,000 clones, about 85% of them singletons. The CDR3 extends over 19 amino acids. Per germline, CDR1 SGHAT and CDR2 FQNNGV. The V end was cut by 5 bases, the J end by 0 bases, with 26 bases between. A single count supports this clone. This clonotype was sampled from a man between 18 and 35 years old in good health and CMV-seropositive. The chain employs TRBV11-2 and TRBJ2-7, with D possibly matching TRBD2 (6 bases). Sample: PBMCs. The CDR3 coding sequence is TGTGCCAGCAGCCTCCTTGGACCGTGGGGGGATTCAAGCTCCTACGAGCAGTACTTC. Residues: CASSLLGPWGDSSSYEQYF.